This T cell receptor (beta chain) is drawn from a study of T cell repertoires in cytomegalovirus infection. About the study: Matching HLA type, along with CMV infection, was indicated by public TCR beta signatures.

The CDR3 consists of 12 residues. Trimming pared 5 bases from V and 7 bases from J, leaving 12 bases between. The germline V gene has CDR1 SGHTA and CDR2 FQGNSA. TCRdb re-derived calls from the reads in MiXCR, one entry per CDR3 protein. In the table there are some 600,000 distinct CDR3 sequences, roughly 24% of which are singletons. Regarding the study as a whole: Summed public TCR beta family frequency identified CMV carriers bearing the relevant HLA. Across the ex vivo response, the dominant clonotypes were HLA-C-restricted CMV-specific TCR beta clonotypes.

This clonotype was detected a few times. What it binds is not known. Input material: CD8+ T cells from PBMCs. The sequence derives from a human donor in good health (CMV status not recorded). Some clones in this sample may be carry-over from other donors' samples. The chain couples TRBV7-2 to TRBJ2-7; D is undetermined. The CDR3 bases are TGTGCCAGCAGCGGCTTTAGCAATGAGCAGTACTTC. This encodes CASSGFSNEQYF.